The 27 T cell receptor beta chains listed next were all sequenced from one sample in a study of T cell responses to AZD1222 COVID-19 vaccine (dated by TCRdb to the early 2020s). Library preparation used the immunoSEQ multiplex PCR assay. Here the immuneACCESS table is served through TCRdb, limited to in-frame sequences with V and J called. Missing clones are a known gap in these copies; in checked studies unresolved V genes cover under half, and the rest lacks a known reason. This sample has fewer than 200,000 clones in its table, and around 92% of those were observed once. The ten largest clones represent around 9.3% of the sample. The intended sense of this specimen's time point label: baseline before first vaccination. The specimen was peripheral blood, collected on day 0 of AZD1222 vaccination. The receptors here all came from an adult in good health.

The chain links TRBV28 to TRBJ2-2, with a weak D call TRBD2 (5 bases). V was cut by 2 bases and J by 0 bases, with 7 bases left in between. The CDR3 has 15 amino acids. Germline CDR1 is MDHEN and CDR2 is SYDVKM. In DNA, the CDR3 is TGTGCCAGCAGTTTAGGTAGCGCGAACACCGGGGAGCTGTTTTTT. Translating it yields CASSLGSANTGELFF.

The CDR3 sequence is CASSQVIEGPYEQYF. The CDR3 DNA is TGCGCCAGCAGCCAAGTAATTGAAGGACCCTACGAGCAGTACTTC. The chain links TRBV4-1 to TRBJ2-7; D unresolved. The CDR3 spans 15 residues. V was cut by 1 base and J by 2 bases, with 12 bases left in between. CDR1 and CDR2 from the germline V gene are MGHRA and YSYEKL.

The V call is TRBV7-6, the J call TRBJ2-5, with no clear D. Trimming took 1 base from V and 1 from J, leaving 1 base between them. In germline, CDR1 is SGHVS, CDR2 FNYEAQ. The CDR3 covers 12 residues. CDR3 in DNA: TGTGCCAGCAGCTTAGTCCAAGAGACCCAGTACTTC. Protein sequence: CASSLVQETQYF.

CDR3 sequence reads: CATRDTSYNEQFF. In DNA, the CDR3 is TGTGCCACCAGGGACACCTCCTACAATGAGCAGTTCTTC. The V and J genes are TRBV27 and TRBJ2-1; D may be TRBD1 (6 bases). The CDR3 totals 13 residues. V lost 10 bases to trimming and J lost 0 bases, with 10 bases between them. Germline-derived CDR1 and CDR2 are MNHEY and SMNVEV (reference sequence).

V and J are TRBV9 and TRBJ2-5, with 13 bases aligning to TRBD2. With 4 bases clipped from V and 5 bases from J, the junction kept 5 bases outside the gene matches. Germline V CDR1 and CDR2: SGDLS, YYNGEE. The CDR3 extends over 15 amino acids. Written as DNA, the CDR3 is TGTGCCAGCAGCCCTGGACTAGCGGGGGTGGAGACCCAGTACTTC. Encoded protein: CASSPGLAGVETQYF.

This chain uses TRBV5-1 with TRBJ1-5; TRBD1 is a possible D gene (5 bases). V was shortened by 4 bases and J by 5 bases, with 19 bases between the two germline ends. This CDR3 contains 16 residues. Germline CDR1 SGHRS, CDR2 YFSETQ. DNA for the CDR3: TGCGCCAGCAGCCCCCGGCCGATAGGGGTCGATCAGCCCCAGCATTTT. It yields the protein CASSPRPIGVDQPQHF. Full variable domain (rest looked up from reference TRBV5-1 and TRBJ1-5): KAGVTQTPRYLIKTRGQQVTLSCSPISGHRSVSWYQQTPGQGLQFLFEYFSETQRNKGNFPGRFSGRQFSNSRSEMNVSTLELGDSALYLCASSPRPIGVDQPQHFGDGTRLSIL.

V usage is TRBV18 and J usage is TRBJ1-1, with D unclear. V shed 3 bases and J shed 2 bases, with 13 bases lying between them. This CDR3 comprises 15 residues. CDR1 is KGHSH, CDR2 LQKENI, per germline. CDR3 in DNA: TGTGCCAGCTCACCCGGATCGAATACAAACACTGAAGCTTTCTTT. As protein: CASSPGSNTNTEAFF.

This clone was detected only once. The rearrangement uses TRBV29-1 and TRBJ1-1; D ambiguous. Germline assignment: CDR1 SQVTM and CDR2 ANQGSEA. The CDR3 has 15 amino acids. V was clipped by 2 bases and J by 0 bases, with 13 bases between them. The chain's CDR3 is CSVEMFGILNTEAFF. CDR3 bases: TGCAGCGTTGAAATGTTCGGGATATTGAACACTGAAGCTTTCTTT.

This chain joins TRBV3-1 (or the pseudogene TRBV3-2) and TRBJ2-5; 9 bases are a match to TRBD2. CDR3 length: 16 amino acids. The trim removed 3 bases at V and 0 bases at J, leaving 5 bases unmatched. In germline, CDR1 is LGHDT, CDR2 YNNKEL (reference sequence). CDR3 nucleotides: TGTGCCAGCAGCCACCGGACTAGCGCCTACCAAGAGACCCAGTACTTC. Protein: CASSHRTSAYQETQYF.

The genes are TRBV24-1 and TRBJ2-1; 7 nucleotides match TRBD2. This CDR3 has 14 amino acids. With 11 bases clipped from V and 1 base from J, the junction kept 7 bases outside the gene matches. The germline V gene encodes CDR1 KGHDR and CDR2 SFDVKD. DNA of the CDR3: TGTGCCATTCGAGCGGGAACATCCTACAATGAGCAGTTCTTC. Translation: CAIRAGTSYNEQFF.

The rearrangement uses TRBV3-1 (or the pseudogene TRBV3-2) and TRBJ1-5; tentatively, D is TRBD1 (5 bases). Looked up from germline, CDR1 is LGHDT and CDR2 is YNNKEL (reference sequence). The CDR3 consists of 12 residues. Trimming left V 4 bases short and J 8 bases short, with 9 bases between. The CDR3 here is CASSRGLEPQHF. The CDR3 nucleotides read TGTGCCAGCAGCCGGGGACTGGAGCCCCAGCATTTT.

This clone was detected only once. V and J are TRBV7-2 and TRBJ2-7, with D maybe TRBD1 (5 bases). The germline V and J ends were trimmed by 3 bases and 6 bases, with 12 bases remaining between them. Germline values: CDR1 SGHTA, CDR2 FQGNSA. The CDR3 consists of 13 residues. CDR3 region: CASSFESGREQYV. The CDR3 DNA is TGTGCCAGCAGCTTTGAATCAGGGCGCGAGCAGTACGTC.

This chain uses TRBV7-2 with TRBJ1-1; TRBD1 matches at 7 bases. Germline V lookup: CDR1 SGHTA, CDR2 FQGNSA. J lost 1 base, V lost 5 bases, and 7 bases had no gene match. This CDR3 comprises 15 residues. The CDR3: CASSPGQRENTEAFF. For the CDR3, the DNA is TGTGCCAGCAGCCCGGGACAGAGAGAGAACACTGAAGCTTTCTTT. Together with reference TRBV7-2 and TRBJ1-1, the CDR3 gives the full variable domain: GAGVSQSPSNKVTEKGKDVELRCDPISGHTALYWYRQSLGQGLEFLIYFQGNSAPDKSGLPSDRFSAERTGGSVSTLTIQRTQQEDSAVYLCASSPGQRENTEAFFGQGTRLTVV.

The rearrangement joins TRBV5-6 to TRBJ1-1; D might be TRBD1 (6 bases). Germline CDR1 and CDR2: SGHDT and YYEEEE. The V and J ends lost 5 bases and 3 bases respectively, with 17 bases between them. The length of the CDR3 is 15 residues. The CDR3 loop reads CASRAGGRGDTEAFF. CDR3 nucleotides: TGTGCCAGCAGGGCTGGGGGAAGGGGGGACACTGAAGCTTTCTTT.

This sequence joins TRBV11-2 and TRBJ1-2, with a tentative D call TRBD1 (5 bases). Germline V gene lookup returns CDR1 SGHAT and CDR2 FQNNGV. The CDR3 extends over 15 amino acids. V was cut by 6 bases and J by 7 bases, with 21 bases left in between. The DNA for the CDR3 is TGTGCCAGCAGTCCCCTAGGGGCCGGTTCCAGTGGCTACACCTTC. Translating gives CASSPLGAGSSGYTF.

The sample holds one count of this clone. The chain couples TRBV5-1 to TRBJ2-1; D uncertain. V was shortened by 1 base and J by 7 bases, with 9 bases between the two germline ends. Per germline, CDR1 SGHRS and CDR2 YFSETQ. CDR3 length: 13 amino acids. CDR3 nucleotides: TGCGCCAGCAGCTTGTGGGCGGAGAATGAGCAGTTCTTC. The encoded protein is CASSLWAENEQFF.

In this sample, this clone turned up once. The same CDR3 also results from other DNA sequences found in this sample. The chain recombines TRBV6-5 with TRBJ1-1; 8 bases line up with TRBD1. The CDR3 consists of 13 residues. Germline V gene sequence: CDR1 MNHEY, CDR2 SVGAGI. Trimming took 6 bases from V and 1 from J; bases not matched to a gene: 1. CDR3: CASRGTGNTEAFF. CDR3 DNA sequence: TGTGCCAGCAGGGGGACAGGGAACACTGAAGCTTTCTTT.

The rearrangement links TRBV28 to TRBJ1-6, with 7 bases identical to TRBD1. Germline CDR1 is MDHEN and CDR2 is SYDVKM. Germline trimming cut 5 bases from V and 5 bases from J; bases unmatched to any gene: 9. The CDR3 covers 16 residues. Written as DNA, the CDR3 is TGTGCCAGCAGTCCCAGGACAGGTTTAGATAATTCACCCCTCCACTTT. Its translation is CASSPRTGLDNSPLHF. The full variable domain, rest sourced from reference TRBV28 and TRBJ1-6, is DVKVTQSSRYLVKRTGEKVFLECVQDMDHENMFWYRQDPGLGLRLIYFSYDVKMKEKGDIPEGYSVSREKKERFSLILESASTNQTSMYLCASSPRTGLDNSPLHFGNGTRLTVT.

The V call is TRBV6-6, the J call TRBJ2-7; TRBD1 matches 8 bases. V was clipped by 2 bases and J by 4 bases; unmatched bases: 10. Germline V gene sequence: CDR1 MNHNY, CDR2 SVGAGI (reference sequence). The CDR3 consists of 16 residues. CDR3 amino acids: CASSYPNTDRGYEQYF. CDR3 sequence (DNA): TGTGCCAGCAGTTACCCGAATACTGACAGGGGTTACGAGCAGTACTTC.

The V call is TRBV10-2, the J call TRBJ2-5; D perhaps matches TRBD1 (6 bases). The CDR3 spans 13 residues. Per the germline V gene, CDR1 is WSHSY and CDR2 is SAAADI. With 6 bases removed from V and 3 bases from J, the gap between germline ends came to 11 bases. The CDR3 loop is CASRTGLEETQYF. CDR3 in DNA: TGCGCCAGCAGAACAGGGTTAGAAGAGACCCAGTACTTC.

The chain recombines TRBV5-5 with TRBJ1-1; the D gene is possibly TRBD1 (5 bases). Deletions cut 2 bases from V and 1 base from J, with 6 bases between. Germline CDR1 reads SGHKS; CDR2 reads YYEKEE (reference sequence). This CDR3 is 13 amino acids long. The DNA for the CDR3 is TGTGCCAGCAGCTTCGGGGGGAACACTGAAGCTTTCTTT. This sequence encodes CASSFGGNTEAFF.

V usage is TRBV5-1 and J usage is TRBJ1-2; possible D gene TRBD1, 5 bases. CDR1 is SGHRS, CDR2 YFSETQ, per germline. The ends were cut back, 0 bases at V and 8 bases at J, with 14 bases in the middle. The CDR3 length is 14 residues. The CDR3 is CASSLAAGRGGYTF. CDR3 nucleotides: TGCGCCAGCAGCTTGGCTGCAGGGCGAGGGGGCTACACCTTC. Drawing the rest from reference TRBV5-1 and TRBJ1-2, the complete variable domain is KAGVTQTPRYLIKTRGQQVTLSCSPISGHRSVSWYQQTPGQGLQFLFEYFSETQRNKGNFPGRFSGRQFSNSRSEMNVSTLELGDSALYLCASSLAAGRGGYTFGSGTRLTVV.

The chain links TRBV30 to TRBJ2-3; D not certain. V lost 0 bases, J lost 6 bases, and 13 bases lay in between. The germline V gene has CDR1 GTSNPN and CDR2 SVGIG (reference sequence). The CDR3 is made up of 14 amino acids. The CDR3 DNA reads TGTGCCTGGAGTGTCGCCTCCCTTACGGATACGCAGTATTTT. As protein: CAWSVASLTDTQYF.

This chain joins TRBV27 and TRBJ2-3; D is uncertain. The CDR3 totals 14 residues. The germline V and J ends were trimmed by 5 bases and 1 base, with 10 bases remaining between them. Germline CDR1 is MNHEY and CDR2 is SMNVEV (reference sequence). This CDR3 is CASSPKAGTDTQYF. The CDR3 DNA follows: TGTGCCAGCAGTCCCAAGGCCGGCACAGATACGCAGTATTTT.

This clone was counted a few times. This sequence joins TRBV6-1 and TRBJ2-1, with a tentative D call TRBD2 (6 bases). In germline, CDR1 is MNHNS, CDR2 SASEGT. The CDR3 sequence is 15 residues long. The V and J ends lost 0 bases and 6 bases respectively, with 12 bases between them. The CDR3 region has the DNA TGTGCCAGCAGTGAAGCGATGGAGGGGACCAATGAGCAGTTCTTC. The encoded protein is CASSEAMEGTNEQFF.

J is TRBJ2-3 and V is TRBV6-5; no clear D gene. Germline lookup yields CDR1 MNHEY and CDR2 SVGAGI. The CDR3 has 15 residues. Trimming left V 8 bases short and J 0 bases short, with 15 bases between. CDR3 bases: TGTGCCAGCCGCCCGGTTACAACTAGCACAGATACGCAGTATTTT. This gives the protein CASRPVTTSTDTQYF.

The chain employs TRBV19 and TRBJ2-3; D is ambiguous. Trimming shortened V by 6 bases and J by 0 bases, and 7 bases separated the two germline ends. This CDR3 region has 13 residues. Germline V gene data show CDR1 as LNHDA and CDR2 as SQIVND (reference sequence). The CDR3 nucleotides are TGTGCCAGTAGGCCCTCGAGCACAGATACGCAGTATTTT. Protein product: CASRPSSTDTQYF.